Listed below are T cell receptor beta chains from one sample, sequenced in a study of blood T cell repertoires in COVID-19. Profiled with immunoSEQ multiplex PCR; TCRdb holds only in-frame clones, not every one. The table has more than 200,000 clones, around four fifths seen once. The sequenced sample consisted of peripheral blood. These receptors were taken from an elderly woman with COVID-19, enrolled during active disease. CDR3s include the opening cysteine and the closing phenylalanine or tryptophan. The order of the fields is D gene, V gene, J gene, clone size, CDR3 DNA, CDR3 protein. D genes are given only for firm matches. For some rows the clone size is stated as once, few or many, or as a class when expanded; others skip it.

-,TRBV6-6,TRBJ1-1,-,TGTGCCAGCAGTGCTCCGGGAGACACTGAAGCTTTCTTT,CASSAPGDTEAFF
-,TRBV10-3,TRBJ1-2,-,TGTGCCATCAGTGACCCGGGGGGGACGAACTATGGCTACACCTTC,CAISDPGGTNYGYTF
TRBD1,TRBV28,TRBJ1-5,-,TGTGCCAGCAGTTACGGACAGGGGGCAAATCAGCCCCAGCATTTT,CASSYGQGANQPQHF
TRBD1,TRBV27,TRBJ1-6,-,TGTGCCAGCGGTCACCGGGACAGGGGATCACCCCTCCACTTT,CASGHRDRGSPLHF
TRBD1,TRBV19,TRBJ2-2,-,TGTGCCAGTAGTATCTGGGACAGGGGAACCGGGGAGCTGTTTTTT,CASSIWDRGTGELFF
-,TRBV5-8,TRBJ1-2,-,TGTGCCAGCAGCCCAGGACACTTTAACTATGGCTACACCTTC,CASSPGHFNYGYTF
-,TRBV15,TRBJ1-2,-,TGTGCCACCAGCAGAGATAGGGAGAGGGGCTACACCTTC,CATSRDRERGYTF
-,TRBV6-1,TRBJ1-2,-,TGTGCCAGCAGTGACCGCAGGGCAGATGGCTACACCTTC,CASSDRRADGYTF
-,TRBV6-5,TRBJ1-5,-,TGTGCCAGCAGTCCCCGAGCCCACCGGAATCAGCCCCAGCATTTT,CASSPRAHRNQPQHF
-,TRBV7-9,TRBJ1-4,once,TGTGCCAGCAGCTTAGGGCAAGCAACTAATGAAAAACTGTTTTTT,CASSLGQATNEKLFF
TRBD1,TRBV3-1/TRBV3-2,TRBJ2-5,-,TGTGCCAGCAGCCGCTTACAGGGGGGTAACCAAGAGACCCAGTACTTC,CASSRLQGGNQETQYF
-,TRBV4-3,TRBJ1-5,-,TGCGCCAGCAGCCAAGAGTACCGGGACAATTACCAGCCCCAGCATTTT,CASSQEYRDNYQPQHF
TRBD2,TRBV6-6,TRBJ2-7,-,TGTGCCAGCGGTGGCGGGGGGGCCCTCGACGAGCAGTACTTC,CASGGGGALDEQYF
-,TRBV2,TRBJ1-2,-,TGTGCTTCAACTCTTCGGGGGACTCGAAGCTACACCTTC,CASTLRGTRSYTF
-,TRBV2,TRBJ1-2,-,TGTGCCAGCAGTGAAGACCAGGGCTATGGCTACACCTTC,CASSEDQGYGYTF
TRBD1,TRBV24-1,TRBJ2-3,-,TGTGCCACCAGTGACAGGACAGGGGGTGAAGATACGCAGTATTTT,CATSDRTGGEDTQYF
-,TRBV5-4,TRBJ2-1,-,TGTGCCAGCAGCCTAACACTAGCCCTCAACAATGAGCAGTTCTTC,CASSLTLALNNEQFF
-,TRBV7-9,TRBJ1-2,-,TGTGCCAGCAGCTTAGCGACGGGGGGCCTTTTGAAGGGCTACACCTTC,CASSLATGGLLKGYTF
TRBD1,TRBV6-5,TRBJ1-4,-,TGTGCCAGCAGTTACTCAGCCAGGGGGTATAATGAAAAACTGTTTTTT,CASSYSARGYNEKLFF
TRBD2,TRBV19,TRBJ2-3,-,TGTGCCAGTAGGTTAGCGGGGGGCACAGATACGCAGTATTTT,CASRLAGGTDTQYF
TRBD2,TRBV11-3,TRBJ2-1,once,TGTGCCAGCAGCCCCGGGACTAGCGTTAACAATGAGCAGTTCTTC,CASSPGTSVNNEQFF
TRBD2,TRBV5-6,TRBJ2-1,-,TGTGCCAGCAGCTTGCCCCCGCTAGCGGGGGGCTACAATGAGCAGTTCTTC,CASSLPPLAGGYNEQFF
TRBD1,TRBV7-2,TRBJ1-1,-,TGTGCCAGCAGCTTAGACCAGACAGGGGCTACTGAAGCTTTCTTT,CASSLDQTGATEAFF
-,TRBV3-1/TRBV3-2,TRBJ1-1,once,TGTGCCAGCAGCCAAGGGGGGCTTACTGAAGCTTTCTTT,CASSQGGLTEAFF
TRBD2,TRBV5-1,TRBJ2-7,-,TGCGCCAGCAGCTCCATTGGGACGGGGGGTGATGAGCAGTACTTC,CASSSIGTGGDEQYF
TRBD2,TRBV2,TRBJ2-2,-,TGTGCCAGCAACCTTGGACTAGCGGGGATCGGGGAGCTGTTTTTT,CASNLGLAGIGELFF
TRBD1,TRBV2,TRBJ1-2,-,TGTGCCAGCAGTGATCGGGGACAGGCGGGGGACTATGGCTACACCTTC,CASSDRGQAGDYGYTF
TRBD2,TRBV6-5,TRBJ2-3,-,TGTGCCAGCATAAGACTAGCGGGGGGCACAGATACGCAGTATTTT,CASIRLAGGTDTQYF
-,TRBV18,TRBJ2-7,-,TGTGCCAGCTCACCTCCCAACTTGGCCTACGAGCAGTACTTC,CASSPPNLAYEQYF
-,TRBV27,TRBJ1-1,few,TGTGCCAGCAGCCTCTACCGGGACAAAGAAGCTTTCTTT,CASSLYRDKEAFF
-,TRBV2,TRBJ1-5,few,TGTGCCAGCGCAGTTAGCAATCAGCCCCAGCATTTT,CASAVSNQPQHF
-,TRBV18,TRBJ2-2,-,TGTGCCAGCTCACCAGACAGAAGCACCGGGGAGCTGTTTTTT,CASSPDRSTGELFF
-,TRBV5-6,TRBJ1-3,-,TGTGCCAGCAGACAGGGTGGGTCCGGAAACACCATATATTTT,CASRQGGSGNTIYF
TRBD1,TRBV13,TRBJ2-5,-,TGTGCCAGCAGCTCGGACAGGGGGCCGGGGGTGACCCAGTACTTC,CASSSDRGPGVTQYF
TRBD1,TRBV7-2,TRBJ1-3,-,TGTGCCAGCAGCTTAGCCCCTACAGGGGCCACCATATATTTT,CASSLAPTGATIYF
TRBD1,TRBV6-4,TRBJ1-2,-,TGTGCCAGCAGTGAGGGGGGACAGTCAGGGTTTGGCTACACCTTC,CASSEGGQSGFGYTF
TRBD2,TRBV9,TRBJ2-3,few,TGTGCCAGCAGCCAGTCGCTAGCGGGGGGTACAGATACGCAGTATTTT,CASSQSLAGGTDTQYF
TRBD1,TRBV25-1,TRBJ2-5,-,TGTGCCAGCAGGGAGACAGGGACAGAGACCCAGTACTTC,CASRETGTETQYF
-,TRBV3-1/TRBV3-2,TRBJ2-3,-,TGTGCCAGCAGCCAACCAGGGGTAGTAACAGATACGCAGTATTTT,CASSQPGVVTDTQYF
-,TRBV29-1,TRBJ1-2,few,TGCAGCGCGGGGGGGGCGCCGGGCTACACCTTC,CSAGGAPGYTF
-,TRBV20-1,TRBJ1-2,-,TGCAGTGCCCCCTGGGGGGGAAGCTACACCTTC,CSAPWGGSYTF
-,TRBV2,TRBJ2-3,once,TGTGCCAGCAGTGGGTTATCGGGAACGGATACGCAGTATTTT,CASSGLSGTDTQYF
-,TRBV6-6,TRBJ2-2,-,TGTGCCAGCAGTTACTTGAGGGACACCGGGGAGCTGTTTTTT,CASSYLRDTGELFF
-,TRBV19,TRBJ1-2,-,TGTGCCAGTAGCCGACAGCCTAACTATGGCTACACCTTC,CASSRQPNYGYTF